The 28 T cell receptor beta chains presented below share a single source sample, sequenced in a study of identical twins (TCRdb year 2016). Libraries came from 5' RACE. Instrument used: Illumina HiSeq 2000. TCRdb applied fastp at Q25 and MiXCR to the public reads, then kept only in-frame beta chains. Here each entry gathers all rows of one CDR3 protein and keeps the most common genes and DNA. This sample holds 450,000 to 650,000 distinct CDR3 sequences; 9.6% were observed only once. The ten largest account for roughly 3% of the sample. This sample was shared with a second study, whose subject was yellow fever vaccine responses in identical twins.

The sequenced sample consisted of PBMCs. These receptors came from a young woman in good health.

This clonotype was detected ten times or more. The chain joins TRBV12-3 or TRBV12-4 to TRBJ2-1, with 7 bases aligning to TRBD1. The CDR3 totals 15 residues. Losses at the gene ends were 7 bases for V and 8 bases for J; bases not matched to a gene: 14. CDR3 loop: CASTVQGTPGDEQFF. As DNA, the CDR3 is TGTGCCAGCACCGTACAGGGGACGCCCGGGGATGAGCAGTTCTTC.

The CDR3 DNA follows: TGTGCCAGCAGTTTCCGACAGACCGGGGAGCTGTTTTTT. It encodes CASSFRQTGELFF. V gene TRBV12-3 or TRBV12-4 combines with J gene TRBJ2-2; D may be TRBD1 (5 bases). The CDR3 is 13 amino acids. The ends were cut back, 3 bases at V and 5 bases at J, with 7 bases in the middle.

A few counts support this clonotype. CDR3 loop: CASRDLIYQETQYF. In nucleotides, the CDR3 is TGTGCCAGCAGAGACCTGATTTACCAAGAGACCCAGTACTTC. The rearrangement links TRBV2 to TRBJ2-5, with D hard to call. Trimming cost V 6 bases and J 0 bases, with 11 bases left between them. This CDR3 has 14 residues. CDR1 and CDR2 from the germline V gene are SNHLY and FYNNEI.

There are a few counts of this clonotype. The CDR3 loop reads CASSRQGHSNTEAFF. In DNA form, the CDR3 reads TGTGCCAGCTCAAGACAGGGGCACTCGAACACTGAAGCTTTCTTT. This chain links TRBV2 with TRBJ1-1; 8 positions match TRBD1. The CDR3 runs to 15 residues. The V gene's germline CDR1 is SNHLY and CDR2 FYNNEI. The V gene end was trimmed by 8 bases and the J gene end by 1 base; junction bases not matched to a gene: 9.

The table lists this clonotype with many counts. The gene calls are TRBV15 and TRBJ2-7; D is unresolved. This CDR3 is built from 15 residues. Trimming shortened V by 0 bases and J by 2 bases, and 11 bases separated the two germline ends. Per the germline V gene, CDR1 is LNHNV and CDR2 is YYDKDF (reference sequence). The CDR3 DNA follows: TGTGCCACCAGCAGAGATCCCAAGGCGCCCTACGAGCAGTACTTC. Its protein is CATSRDPKAPYEQYF. Looking up the rest from reference TRBV15 and TRBJ2-7 gives the full variable domain: DAMVIQNPRYQVTQFGKPVTLSCSQTLNHNVMYWYQQKSSQAPKLLFHYYDKDFNNEADTPDNFQSRRPNTSFCFLDIRSPGLGDTAMYLCATSRDPKAPYEQYFGPGTRLTVT.

This clonotype was seen only a few times. V gene TRBV10-3 combines with J gene TRBJ2-3; the D is unclear. From germline, CDR1 is ENHRY and CDR2 SYGVKD. V lost 3 bases to trimming and J lost 11 bases, with 9 bases between them. The CDR3 is made up of 11 amino acids. The CDR3 loop is CAISDSQQQYF. CDR3 nucleotides: TGTGCCATCAGTGACAGTCAACAGCAGTATTTT.

The chain links TRBV12-3 or TRBV12-4 to TRBJ2-7; possibly TRBD2 for D (5 bases). V was trimmed by 3 bases and J by 5 bases, leaving 17 bases between them. The length of the CDR3 is 15 residues. The CDR3 DNA is TGTGCCAGCAGTTTCCGGGTCCCGGAGGTTCACGAGCAGTACTTC. Its translation is CASSFRVPEVHEQYF.

The CDR3 loop reads CASSVFSTSGGNEQFF. The DNA of the CDR3 is TGCGCCAGCAGCGTCTTCTCGACTAGCGGGGGTAATGAGCAGTTCTTC. V is TRBV5-1 and J is TRBJ2-1; TRBD2 matches at 12 bases. This CDR3 has 16 amino acids. The germline V gene has CDR1 SGHRS and CDR2 YFSETQ. V lost 4 bases to trimming and J lost 7 bases; unmatched junction nucleotides: 9.

The V gene is TRBV4-3, the J gene TRBJ2-1, with TRBD1 as a possible D gene (5 bases). CDR1 LGHNA and CDR2 YSLEER come from the germline V gene. The CDR3 totals 17 residues. The V end lost 0 bases, the J end lost 0 bases, and 12 bases lay between the germline ends. The CDR3 DNA is TGCGCCAGCAGCCAAGATGGAAGGACAAGCTCCTACAATGAGCAGTTCTTC. As protein: CASSQDGRTSSYNEQFF.

The table lists this clonotype with a few counts. This chain links TRBV20-1 with TRBJ2-7, with 11 bases that match TRBD2. The germline gives CDR1 DFQATT, CDR2 SNEGSKA (reference sequence). The CDR3 covers 15 residues. With 5 bases clipped from V and 2 bases from J, the junction kept 8 bases outside the gene matches. In nucleotides, the CDR3 is TGCAGTGCTCTCCGGACTAGCGGGCAAACCTACGAGCAGTACTTC. Translated: CSALRTSGQTYEQYF.

The rearrangement links TRBV7-8 to TRBJ2-1, with 7 bases aligning to TRBD1. Germline CDR1 reads SGHVS; CDR2 reads FQNEAQ. Germline trimming cut 6 bases from V and 6 bases from J; bases unmatched to any gene: 8. The CDR3 extends over 14 amino acids. The CDR3 sequence: CASRSGTAANEQFF. In nucleotides, the CDR3 is TGTGCCAGCAGGTCAGGGACAGCGGCCAATGAGCAGTTCTTC. The variable domain in full, with the rest retrieved from reference TRBV7-8 and TRBJ2-1, is GAGVSQSPRYKVAKRGQDVALRCDPISGHVSLFWYQQALGQGPEFLTYFQNEAQLDKSGLPSDRFFAERPEGSVSTLKIQRTQQEDSAVYLCASRSGTAANEQFFGPGTRLTVL.

This clonotype was recorded a few times. The V call is TRBV28, the J call TRBJ1-2; no clear D. CDR3 length: 12 amino acids. V dropped 5 bases and J dropped 4 bases, with 8 bases sitting between them. Germline CDR1 and CDR2: MDHEN and SYDVKM. CDR3 residues: CASSKQIYGYTF. The CDR3 DNA reads as TGTGCCAGCAGTAAACAGATCTATGGCTACACCTTC.

This chain uses TRBV6-1 with TRBJ2-7; D perhaps matches TRBD1 (5 bases). Germline CDR1 is MNHNS and CDR2 is SASEGT. V lost 1 base, J lost 2 bases, and 12 bases lay in between. This CDR3 has 15 amino acids. Here the CDR3 DNA reads TGTGCCAGCAGTGAAGTTAGACAGATGACCTACGAGCAGTACTTC. Its translation: CASSEVRQMTYEQYF.

In this sample, this clonotype turned up many times. The chain links TRBV13 to TRBJ1-1; 12 bases are shared with TRBD1. There are 17 residues in the CDR3. CDR1 is PRHDT, CDR2 FYEKMQ, per germline (reference sequence). V dropped 5 bases and J dropped 7; count of bases not matched to a gene: 14. The CDR3 DNA sequence: TGTGCCAGCAGCCCAAGAAGGGACAGGGGGCAGATCAATGAAGCTTTCTTT. This translates into CASSPRRDRGQINEAFF.

This clonotype was detected a few times. The chain employs TRBV5-1 and TRBJ2-3, with D unclear. CDR1 is SGHRS and CDR2 is YFSETQ in the germline V gene. CDR3 length: 16 amino acids. Trimming stripped 6 bases from V and 0 bases from J, with 17 bases between. In DNA form, the CDR3 reads TGCGCCAGCACCGCCAAGGTAGTTGCTAGCACAGATACGCAGTATTTT. Residues: CASTAKVVASTDTQYF.

In this sample, this clonotype turned up a few times. The J gene is TRBJ2-1, the V gene TRBV6-1, with D unclear. V shed 6 bases and J shed 2 bases, with 14 bases lying between them. Looked up from germline, CDR1 is MNHNS and CDR2 is SASEGT. The CDR3 length is 15 residues. CDR3 DNA sequence: TGTGCCAGCAGGAACGCCGGGCTCCCCTACAATGAGCAGTTCTTC. This encodes CASRNAGLPYNEQFF.

The gene calls are TRBV10-3 and TRBJ2-1; TRBD2 might be the D (5 bases). CDR1 is ENHRY and CDR2 is SYGVKD in the germline V gene. Trimming removed 2 bases from V and 5 bases from J, with 19 bases in between. This CDR3 spans 17 amino acids. CDR3 coding DNA: TGTGCCATCAGTGAGAACCCCGTTGGGCGGGCGAACAATGAGCAGTTCTTC. Its protein product is CAISENPVGRANNEQFF.

This clonotype was seen more than once but under ten times. The chain is built from TRBV7-9 and TRBJ1-5, with D hard to call. The CDR3 has 13 amino acids. V was shortened by 7 bases and J by 0 bases, with 7 bases between the two germline ends. The germline CDR1 and CDR2 sequences are SEHNR and FQNEAQ (reference sequence). The DNA for the CDR3 is TGTGCCAGCAACGACATTAGCAATCAGCCCCAGCATTTT. Translating it yields CASNDISNQPQHF.

This clonotype was seen repeatedly, ten times or more. The CDR3 loop is CASRTAGGPHEQYF. DNA for the CDR3: TGTGCCAGCAGGACAGCGGGAGGGCCACACGAGCAGTACTTC. The V and J genes are TRBV6-2 or TRBV6-3 and TRBJ2-7; 10 nucleotides align to TRBD2. Trimming removed 6 bases from V and 5 bases from J; junction bases left unmatched: 7. From germline, CDR1 is MNHEY and CDR2 SVGEGT. The CDR3 is made up of 14 amino acids.

A few counts support this clonotype. This CDR3 is CASTTPSRGTGVYEQYF. In nucleotides, the CDR3 is TGTGCCAGCACCACCCCCTCGAGGGGGACAGGGGTCTACGAGCAGTACTTC. The chain links TRBV12-3 or TRBV12-4 to TRBJ2-7; 10 bases fit TRBD1. The CDR3 is made up of 17 amino acids. V lost 7 bases and J lost 3; bases outside the gene matches: 15.

The J gene is TRBJ2-1, the V gene TRBV20-1, with 7 bases lining up with TRBD2. Germline V gene lookup returns CDR1 DFQATT and CDR2 SNEGSKA (reference sequence). CDR3 size: 16 residues. V gave up 0 bases and J gave up 6 bases; unmatched junction bases: 11. CDR3 nucleotides: TGCAGTGCTAGAGACCGGGGGGATCAAATTTTCAATGAGCAGTTCTTC. It encodes CSARDRGDQIFNEQFF.

The chain couples TRBV6-2 or TRBV6-3 to TRBJ2-7; 9 bases agree with TRBD1. This CDR3 is built from 12 residues. V dropped 5 bases and J dropped 5; count of bases not matched to a gene: 1. In germline, CDR1 is MNHEY, CDR2 SVGEGT. In DNA, the CDR3 is TGTGCCAGCAGTGGGACAGGGAACGAGCAGTACTTC. Encoded protein: CASSGTGNEQYF.

This clonotype was counted only a few times. CDR3 nucleotide sequence: TGTGCCAGCAGTGAAGCGCTGGGGGGTACGCAGTATTTT. This gives the protein CASSEALGGTQYF. V is TRBV6-1 and J is TRBJ2-3, with D tentatively TRBD2 (6 bases). The CDR3 totals 13 residues. Germline CDR1 and CDR2: MNHNS and SASEGT. V lost 0 bases, J lost 8 bases, and 9 bases lay in between.

This clonotype was seen repeatedly, ten times or more. V and J are TRBV11-1 and TRBJ1-6; weak D call: TRBD1 (5 bases). Trimming removed 5 bases at V and 10 bases at J, with 27 bases between. Germline V gives CDR1 SGHAT, CDR2 FQDESV (reference sequence). This CDR3 spans 18 amino acids. In DNA form, the CDR3 reads TGTGCCAGCAGCCCATCCCAGGATGGGGCGAGAAGGAGGTCACCCCTCCACTTT. It specifies CASSPSQDGARRRSPLHF.

There are a few counts of this clonotype. This chain connects TRBV6-5 to TRBJ2-3, with D possibly being TRBD2 (6 bases). Germline loops: CDR1 MNHEY, CDR2 SVGAGI. The CDR3 is 15 amino acids. Trimming left V 0 bases short and J 3 bases short, with 10 bases between. DNA of the CDR3: TGTGCCAGCAGTTACTCGGGCGGGAAGACAGATACGCAGTATTTT. Its translation is CASSYSGGKTDTQYF.

V and J are TRBV15 and TRBJ1-2; 7 positions match TRBD1. The germline gives CDR1 LNHNV, CDR2 YYDKDF (reference sequence). Germline trimming cut 0 bases from V and 7 bases from J; bases unmatched to any gene: 8. This CDR3 contains 15 residues. The CDR3 nucleotides read TGTGCCACCAGCAGAGAACTGACAGGGTCTATTGGCTACACCTTC. Its protein is CATSRELTGSIGYTF. The full variable domain, its missing parts supplied by reference TRBV15 and TRBJ1-2, is DAMVIQNPRYQVTQFGKPVTLSCSQTLNHNVMYWYQQKSSQAPKLLFHYYDKDFNNEADTPDNFQSRRPNTSFCFLDIRSPGLGDTAMYLCATSRELTGSIGYTFGSGTRLTVV.

The V gene is TRBV4-3, the J gene TRBJ2-5, with TRBD1 matching 8 bases. The CDR3 is made up of 16 amino acids. From germline, CDR1 is LGHNA and CDR2 YSLEER. With 5 bases clipped from V and 4 bases from J, the junction kept 12 bases outside the gene matches. This CDR3 reads CASSEGGGQGRETQYF. The CDR3 nucleotides read TGCGCCAGCAGCGAGGGAGGAGGACAGGGAAGAGAGACCCAGTACTTC.

This clonotype has a handful of counts. CDR3 DNA: TGTGCCAGCAGCTTTGAGGGGGCGCGGGGGTACGAGCAGTACTTC. As protein: CASSFEGARGYEQYF. V usage is TRBV7-2 and J usage is TRBJ2-7; D could derive from TRBD1 or TRBD2 (7 bases each). The germline CDR1 and CDR2 sequences are SGHTA and FQGNSA. This CDR3 contains 15 residues. V lost 3 bases and J lost 4, with 16 bases in between. Supplemented by reference TRBV7-2 and TRBJ2-7, the full variable domain reads GAGVSQSPSNKVTEKGKDVELRCDPISGHTALYWYRQSLGQGLEFLIYFQGNSAPDKSGLPSDRFSAERTGGSVSTLTIQRTQQEDSAVYLCASSFEGARGYEQYFGPGTRLTVT.